This T cell receptor beta chain appears in the sequencing data of a study of monozygotic twins with inflammatory bowel disease. No T cells were sorted before total RNA was taken from whole blood. CDR3 length equals 12 residues. Germline lookup yields CDR1 MNHEY and CDR2 SVGAGI. Investigators made cDNA in eight separate reactions per sample. Molecular identifiers with 6-nucleotide sample barcodes were added during cDNA synthesis via template switching. Each CDR3 protein gets one entry in TCRdb, which reprocessed the 5' RACE reads and gives no DNA. The sample data list approximately 400,000 distinct CDR3 sequences.

Sequencing input: blood. The chain joins TRBV6-5 to TRBJ2-7; without DNA, the TCRdb call of TRBD1 cannot be checked. This TCR was sampled from a human donor with ulcerative colitis or Crohn's disease, or a healthy co-twin of an affected twin (not recorded which). The CDR3 here is CASSFGQGEQYF.